A selection of T cell receptor beta chains follows, all from one sample in a study of molecular identifiers for immune sequencing clone quantification. TCRdb re-derived calls from the PCR reads in MiXCR, one entry per CDR3 protein. The sample lists approximately 590,000 distinct CDR3 sequences, roughly 23% occurring once. The sample consisted of naive CD8+ T cells from blood, with Jurkat cell RNA spiked in. The receptors shown here come from a human donor in good health. Some libraries in this study had Jurkat cell RNA spiked in. The CDR3 runs from the conserved cysteine through the conserved F or W. D genes are given only for firm matches. Some rows have no size entry. The others give once, few or many, or a class for an expanded clone.

CDR3 | DNA | D | J | size | V
CASSQVGGAGNTIYF | TGCGCCAGCAGCCAAGTTGGAGGGGCTGGAAACACCATATATTTT | - | TRBJ1-3 | few | TRBV4-1
CAGSIDLRPSTDTQYF | TGTGCCGGTAGTATAGATCTTAGGCCTAGCACAGATACGCAGTATTTT | - | TRBJ2-3 | - | TRBV19
CASNLGTGGIQYF | TGTGCCAGCAACCTTGGGACAGGCGGCATTCAGTACTTC | TRBD1 | TRBJ2-4 | - | TRBV4-2
CASSGGGEALF | TGTGCCAGCAGCGGAGGGGGTGAAGCTCTCTTT | - | TRBJ1-1 | - | TRBV7-9
CASSRGQGLMVDYGYTF | TGCGCCAGCAGCCGCGGACAGGGGCTAATGGTTGACTATGGCTACACCTTC | TRBD1 | TRBJ1-2 | many | TRBV4-1
CASSSSGAGGNTIYF | TGTGCCAGCAGTTCATCCGGGGCGGGGGGAAACACCATATATTTT | - | TRBJ1-3 | once | TRBV12-3/TRBV12-4
CASSLAAGTYEQYF | TGTGCCAGCAGCTTAGCGGCAGGGACCTACGAGCAGTACTTC | - | TRBJ2-7 | many | TRBV7-9
CASSSPDRVAGNTIYF | TGTGCCAGCAGCTCCCCCGACAGGGTGGCAGGAAACACCATATATTTT | TRBD1 | TRBJ1-3 | - | TRBV11-2
CSVQGTETQYF | TGCAGCGTCCAGGGTACGGAGACCCAGTACTTC | - | TRBJ2-5 | many | TRBV29-1
CASSQMGRRTGELFF | TGTGCCAGCAGCCAAATGGGACGCCGCACCGGGGAGCTGTTTTTT | - | TRBJ2-2 | few | TRBV11-2
CASSLGPTGEKLFF | TGTGCCAGCAGTTTAGGACCAACGGGGGAAAAACTGTTTTTT | - | TRBJ1-4 | - | TRBV27
CSVEGQGSRTEAFF | TGCAGCGTTGAGGGACAGGGCAGTCGGACTGAAGCTTTCTTT | TRBD1 | TRBJ1-1 | many | TRBV29-1
CAWSSGAGGEQYF | TGTGCCTGGAGCTCCGGGGCTGGAGGAGAGCAGTACTTC | - | TRBJ2-7 | few | TRBV30
CASMGRLGPTYEQYF | TGCGCCAGCATGGGGAGGCTAGGTCCTACCTACGAGCAGTACTTC | - | TRBJ2-7 | few | TRBV10-1
CASSSGGSYNSPLHF | TGTGCCAGCAGTTCAGGGGGGTCCTATAATTCACCCCTCCACTTT | TRBD1 | TRBJ1-6 | few | TRBV6-1
CASSGINVEQFF | TGTGCCAGCAGCGGTATAAATGTCGAGCAGTTCTTC | - | TRBJ2-1 | few | TRBV11-2
CASSLTAGGLGEAFF | TGTGCCAGCAGCTTAACGGCCGGGGGCTTGGGTGAAGCTTTCTTT | - | TRBJ1-1 | many | TRBV7-3
CASSPEPPAVLYEHYF | TGCGCCAGCAGCCCGGAACCCCCAGCGGTCCTCTACGAGCACTACTTC | - | TRBJ2-7 | - | TRBV5-1
CATRDRNQPQHF | TGTGCCACCCGCGACAGGAATCAGCCCCAGCATTTT | - | TRBJ1-5 | few | TRBV28
CASSLTSTTQYF | TGTGCCAGCAGCTTGACGAGTACTACGCAGTATTTT | - | TRBJ2-3 | many | TRBV13
CASSSAGPYVWEQYF | TGTGCCAGCAGCTCTGCAGGGCCCTATGTTTGGGAGCAGTACTTC | - | TRBJ2-7 | - | TRBV7-9
CASSQEYGTEAFF | TGCGCCAGCAGCCAAGAATACGGGACTGAAGCTTTCTTT | - | TRBJ1-1 | many | TRBV4-1
CASSRGANQETQYF | TGTGCCAGCAGCAGGGGAGCGAACCAAGAGACCCAGTACTTC | - | TRBJ2-5 | many | TRBV7-2
CASSQPTHGGEAFF | TGTGCCAGCAGCCAACCTACCCACGGAGGGGAAGCTTTCTTT | - | TRBJ1-1 | - | TRBV14
CASSLGGWSYEQYF | TGTGCCAGCAGCTTAGGGGGTTGGTCCTACGAGCAGTACTTC | - | TRBJ2-7 | many | TRBV5-5
CASSEFGPGGYEQYF | TGTGCCAGCAGTGAATTCGGTCCCGGAGGCTACGAGCAGTACTTC | - | TRBJ2-7 | - | TRBV6-1
CASSEPWGSSPLHF | TGTGCCAGCAGTGAACCCTGGGGGTCGTCACCCCTCCACTTT | - | TRBJ1-6 | once | TRBV25-1
CASSLGKGVGEKLFF | TGTGCCAGCAGCCTAGGCAAAGGGGTCGGTGAAAAACTGTTTTTT | - | TRBJ1-4 | - | TRBV13
CATSRDHMSNQPQHF | TGTGCCACCAGCAGAGATCACATGAGCAATCAGCCCCAGCATTTT | - | TRBJ1-5 | few | TRBV15
CASNTGLGTDTQYF | TGTGCCAGCAATACAGGGTTGGGGACAGATACGCAGTATTTT | - | TRBJ2-3 | - | TRBV6-5
CASNPGLTSYEQYF | TGCGCCAGCAACCCGGGACTTACCTCCTACGAGCAGTACTTC | - | TRBJ2-7 | many | TRBV5-1
CASSYPGNTEAFF | TGTGCCAGCAGTTACCCGGGAAACACTGAAGCTTTCTTT | - | TRBJ1-1 | many | TRBV6-6
CASSGGPNARDTQYF | TGTGCCAGCAGCGGGGGACCCAACGCTAGGGATACGCAGTATTTT | - | TRBJ2-3 | many | TRBV9
CASSKVRKTNEQFF | TGTGCCAGCAGCAAAGTTCGGAAAACCAATGAGCAGTTCTTC | - | TRBJ2-1 | few | TRBV21-1
CSAGSMSQSTDTQYF | TGCAGTGCTGGATCCATGTCCCAGAGCACAGATACGCAGTATTTT | - | TRBJ2-3 | few | TRBV20-1
CASSQPGQSGTGELFF | TGCGCCAGCAGTCAACCGGGACAGTCGGGCACCGGGGAGCTGTTTTTT | TRBD1 | TRBJ2-2 | many | TRBV23-1
CASSLATGTGEFEQFF | TGTGCCAGCAGCTTAGCGACCGGGACAGGGGAGTTTGAGCAGTTCTTC | TRBD1 | TRBJ2-1 | - | TRBV7-9
CASSQDLAGGVETQYF | TGCGCCAGCAGCCAAGATTTGGCGGGAGGGGTAGAGACCCAGTACTTC | TRBD2 | TRBJ2-5 | - | TRBV4-3
CATSDSDRPVELFF | TGTGCCACCAGTGATTCGGACAGGCCCGTGGAGCTGTTTTTT | TRBD1 | TRBJ2-2 | - | TRBV24-1
CASSFPVAGGPSESDTQYF | TGTGCCAGCAGTTTTCCGGTAGCGGGAGGGCCCTCCGAAAGTGATACGCAGTATTTT | TRBD2 | TRBJ2-3 | many | TRBV12-3/TRBV12-4
CASSEGLAGGPRTGELFF | TGTGCCAGCAGCGAAGGACTAGCGGGAGGCCCGAGGACCGGGGAGCTGTTTTTT | TRBD2 | TRBJ2-2 | - | TRBV13
CASSPDRDGSYEQYF | TGTGCCAGCAGCCCTGACAGGGATGGTTCCTACGAGCAGTACTTC | TRBD1 | TRBJ2-7 | many | TRBV9
CSATDRTYRETQYF | TGCAGTGCTACGGACAGAACGTACCGAGAGACCCAGTACTTC | - | TRBJ2-5 | - | TRBV20-1
CASSISLPNTETFF | TGTGCCAGTAGTATATCCCTTCCGAACACTGAAACTTTCTTT | - | TRBJ1-1 | - | TRBV19
CSARDMWGTGEAGELFF | TGCAGTGCTAGAGACATGTGGGGGACAGGGGAAGCCGGGGAGCTGTTTTTT | TRBD1 | TRBJ2-2 | few | TRBV20-1
CASSLGVGTYEQYF | TGTGCCAGCAGCTTAGGCGTTGGGACCTACGAGCAGTACTTC | - | TRBJ2-7 | many | TRBV13
CASSEGQGTTNYGYTF | TGTGCCAGCAGTGAAGGACAGGGGACGACTAACTATGGCTACACCTTC | TRBD1 | TRBJ1-2 | many | TRBV2
CASSQDGGVSSYEQYF | TGCGCCAGCAGCCAAGATGGGGGGGTGAGCTCCTACGAGCAGTACTTC | TRBD2 | TRBJ2-7 | - | TRBV4-1
CASSPSGLAGDEYF | TGTGCCAGCAGCCCTTCGGGACTAGCGGGGGATGAGTACTTC | TRBD2 | TRBJ2-7 | - | TRBV5-4
CASSYRGFQETQYF | TGTGCCAGCAGTTACAGAGGGTTTCAAGAGACCCAGTACTTC | - | TRBJ2-5 | few | TRBV6-2/TRBV6-3